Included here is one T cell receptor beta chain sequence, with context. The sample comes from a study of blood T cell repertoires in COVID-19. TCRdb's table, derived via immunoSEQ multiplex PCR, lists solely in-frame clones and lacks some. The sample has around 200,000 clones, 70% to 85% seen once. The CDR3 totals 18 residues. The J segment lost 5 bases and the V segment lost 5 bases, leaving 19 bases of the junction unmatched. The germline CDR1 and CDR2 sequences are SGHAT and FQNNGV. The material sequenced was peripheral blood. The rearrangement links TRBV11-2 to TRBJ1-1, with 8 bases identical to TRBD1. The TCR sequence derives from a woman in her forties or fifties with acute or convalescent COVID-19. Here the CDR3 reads CASSPRRTGSPVATEAFF. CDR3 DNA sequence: TGTGCCAGCAGCCCCCGTCGGACAGGGTCTCCCGTTGCTACTGAAGCTTTCTTT.